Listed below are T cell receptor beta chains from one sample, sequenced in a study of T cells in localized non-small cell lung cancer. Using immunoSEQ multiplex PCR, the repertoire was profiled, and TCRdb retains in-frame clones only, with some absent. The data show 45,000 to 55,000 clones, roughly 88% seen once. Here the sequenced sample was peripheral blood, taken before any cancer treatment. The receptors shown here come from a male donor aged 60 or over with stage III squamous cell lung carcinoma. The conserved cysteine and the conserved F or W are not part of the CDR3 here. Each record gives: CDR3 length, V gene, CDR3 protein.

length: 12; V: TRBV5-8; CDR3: ASSTDRGNTEAF
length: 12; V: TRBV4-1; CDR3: ASVGRTMNTEAF
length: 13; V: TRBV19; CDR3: ASSTDRVGANVLT
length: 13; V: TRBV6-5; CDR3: ASSYDRGSNQPQH
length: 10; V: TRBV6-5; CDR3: ASSTDQETQY
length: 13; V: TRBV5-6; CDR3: ASSLVTGNTGELF
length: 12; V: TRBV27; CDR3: ASSFLGSNSEAF
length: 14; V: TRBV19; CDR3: ASSLIGTAADTEAF
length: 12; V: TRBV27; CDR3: ASSSQGARYGYT
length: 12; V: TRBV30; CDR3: AWSLGLAQETQY
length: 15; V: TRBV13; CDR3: ASSVTGVRTLNTEAF
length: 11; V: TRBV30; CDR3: AWSWPNSYEQY
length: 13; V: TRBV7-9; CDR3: ASSSPAVSPYEQY
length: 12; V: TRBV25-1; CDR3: ASRARHSPEKLF
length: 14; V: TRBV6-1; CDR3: ASSDPTRGVTYEQY
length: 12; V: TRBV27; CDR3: ASSGGSGINTQY
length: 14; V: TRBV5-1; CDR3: ASSPGEVGHWETQY
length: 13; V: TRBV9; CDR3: ASSVDGAGYNEQF
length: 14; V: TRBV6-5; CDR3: ASSYSKRLVAQTQY
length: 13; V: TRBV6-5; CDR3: ASSYRQVQGNEQF
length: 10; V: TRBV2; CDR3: ASSEAGNIQY
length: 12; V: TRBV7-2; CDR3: ASSRRQGGYEQY
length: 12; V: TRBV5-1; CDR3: ASARVAGEGEQY
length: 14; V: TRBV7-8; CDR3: ASSLRAGANTDTQY